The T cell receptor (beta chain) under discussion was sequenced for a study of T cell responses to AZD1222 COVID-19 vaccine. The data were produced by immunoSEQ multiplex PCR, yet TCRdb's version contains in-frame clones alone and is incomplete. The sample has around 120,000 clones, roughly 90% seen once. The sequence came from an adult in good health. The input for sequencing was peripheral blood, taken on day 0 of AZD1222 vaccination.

CDR3 region: CASNQGLGTGELFF. The CDR3 DNA sequence: TGCGCCAGCAATCAGGGTCTTGGCACCGGGGAGCTGTTTTTT. This chain joins TRBV23-1 and TRBJ2-2, with D perhaps matching TRBD1 (5 bases). TRBV23-1 is recorded as an ORF, its role being uncertain. The V end was cut by 7 bases, the J end by 4 bases, with 13 bases between. CDR3 length: 14 residues.